These T cell receptor beta chains were read from a single sample in a study of CD8 T cells in Susac syndrome. Via MiXCR, TCRdb re-called the immunoSEQ multiplex PCR reads, giving one row per CDR3 protein. The sample holds under 250,000 distinct CDR3 sequences; around 93% are singletons and the top ten take around 0.072%. The sequenced sample was CD4+ T cells from PBMCs. The receptor set was obtained from a human donor with multiple sclerosis. Both conserved end residues are part of each CDR3. Fields, in order: V gene, J gene, D gene, clone size, CDR3 protein, CDR3 DNA. The D gene is left open where the match is weak. Clone size, where shown, is once, few, many, or a class for clones that have expanded.

>TRBV2|TRBJ1-1|-|-
CASSQRGWTEAFF
TGTGCCAGCAGCCAAAGGGGTTGGACTGAAGCTTTCTTT
>TRBV9|TRBJ1-5|TRBD1|-
CASSEGQGGRQPQHF
TGTGCCAGCAGCGAGGGACAGGGAGGGAGACAGCCCCAGCATTTT
>TRBV28|TRBJ2-2|-|-
CASRGQRTTPGTGELFF
TGTGCCAGCAGAGGCCAGCGGACGACCCCGGGCACCGGGGAGCTGTTTTTT
>TRBV30|TRBJ1-5|-|few
CAWSGGGDQPQHF
TGTGCCTGGAGTGGGGGGGGCGACCAGCCCCAGCATTTT
>TRBV12-3/TRBV12-4|TRBJ1-2|-|-
CASSSMGGYTF
TGTGCCAGCAGTTCAATGGGTGGCTACACCTTC
>TRBV5-1|TRBJ1-6|TRBD1|-
CASSDRGNDSPLHF
TGCGCCAGCTCCGACAGGGGGAATGATTCACCCCTCCACTTT
>TRBV18|TRBJ1-4|-|-
CASSGNRVGNEKLFF
TGTGCCAGCTCCGGTAACAGGGTCGGTAATGAAAAACTGTTTTTT
>TRBV24-1|TRBJ1-4|TRBD1|-
CATSESGTGGGNEKLFF
TGTGCCACCAGTGAATCCGGGACAGGGGGGGGTAATGAAAAACTGTTTTTT
>TRBV12-3/TRBV12-4|TRBJ1-5|-|-
CASTRSREPQHF
TGTGCCAGCACTAGGTCGAGGGAACCCCAGCATTTT
>TRBV6-6|TRBJ1-1|TRBD1|-
CASSYSPRQGEGAFF
TGTGCCAGCAGTTACTCCCCGCGGCAGGGGGAGGGAGCTTTCTTT
>TRBV20-1|TRBJ2-5|TRBD2|once
CSASEASGGPRETQYF
TGCAGTGCTAGCGAGGCTAGCGGGGGGCCCCGGGAGACCCAGTACTTC
>TRBV7-2|TRBJ2-5|TRBD2|-
CAASAGVQETQYF
TGTGCCGCATCGGCGGGGGTCCAAGAGACCCAGTACTTC
>TRBV12-5|TRBJ2-7|TRBD1|few
CASGLAGQMYEQYF
TGTGCTAGTGGTTTGGCGGGACAGATGTACGAGCAGTACTTC
>TRBV19|TRBJ2-3|TRBD1|-
CASSTSDRADTQYF
TGTGCCAGTAGTACCTCGGACAGGGCAGATACGCAGTATTTT
>TRBV27|TRBJ2-1|TRBD2|-
CASSLSTAGVSGYNEQFF
TGTGCCAGCAGTTTATCGACCGCGGGGGTCAGTGGGTACAATGAGCAGTTCTTC
>TRBV30|TRBJ2-2|TRBD2|-
CAWTFLTGQRGAGELFF
TGTGCCTGGACCTTTTTAACGGGCCAGCGGGGGGCCGGGGAGCTGTTTTTT
>TRBV15|TRBJ2-7|TRBD1|-
CATSRVRTGGFYEQYF
TGTGCCACCAGCAGAGTTCGGACAGGGGGATTCTACGAGCAGTACTTC
>TRBV29-1|TRBJ2-5|-|-
CSVEGQDTQYF
TGCAGCGTTGAAGGCCAAGATACCCAGTACTTC
>TRBV18|TRBJ1-2|TRBD1|-
CASSFRDRDGYTF
TGTGCCAGCTCATTCCGGGACAGAGATGGCTACACCTTC
>TRBV7-9|TRBJ2-7|-|once
CASSLGSRYEQYF
TGTGCCAGCAGCTTAGGCTCCCGCTACGAGCAGTACTTC
>TRBV7-8|TRBJ1-1|TRBD1|-
CASSFAGTAEAFF
TGTGCCAGCAGCTTCGCCGGGACAGCCGAAGCTTTCTTT
>TRBV3-1|TRBJ2-3|-|-
CASRRGAGSTDTQYF
TGTGCCAGCCGCCGAGGTGCGGGGTCCACAGATACGCAGTATTTT
>TRBV2|TRBJ1-5|TRBD1|-
CASSVQGDQPQHF
TGTGCCAGCAGTGTGCAGGGGGATCAGCCCCAGCATTTT
>TRBV2|TRBJ2-5|-|-
CASSALLLGETQYF
TGTGCCAGCAGCGCTCTGCTCCTGGGTGAGACCCAGTACTTC
>TRBV20-1|TRBJ2-3|-|-
CSARDRARLGRSTDTQYF
TGCAGTGCTAGAGATCGAGCCCGGCTGGGACGCAGCACAGATACGCAGTATTTT
>TRBV29-1|TRBJ2-2|-|once
CSGRGTANTGELFF
TGCAGCGGTCGGGGGACCGCGAACACCGGGGAGCTGTTTTTT
>TRBV29-1|TRBJ1-6|-|-
CSVSEDRFTPLHF
TGCAGCGTAAGCGAAGACAGGTTTACACCCCTCCACTTT
>TRBV18|TRBJ1-4|-|-
CASSDSSTNEKLFF
TGTGCCAGCTCCGACAGTTCAACTAATGAAAAACTGTTTTTT
>TRBV29-1|TRBJ2-7|-|-
CSARTLYEQYF
TGCAGCGCAAGGACACTCTACGAGCAGTACTTC
>TRBV5-1|TRBJ2-1|-|-
CASSLFGGSYNEQFF
TGCGCCAGCAGCTTGTTCGGAGGCTCCTACAATGAGCAGTTCTTC
>TRBV20-1|TRBJ2-5|TRBD2|-
CSARGGLAEQETQYF
TGCAGTGCTAGAGGGGGACTAGCGGAACAAGAGACCCAGTACTTC
>TRBV10-3|TRBJ1-3|-|-
CAISALSGNTIYF
TGTGCCATCAGTGCCCTCTCTGGAAACACCATATATTTT
>TRBV9|TRBJ2-2|-|-
CASSVVERANTGELFF
TGTGCCAGCAGCGTAGTAGAGAGGGCGAACACCGGGGAGCTGTTTTTT
>TRBV30|TRBJ1-1|-|-
CAWSSGGPEAFF
TGTGCCTGGAGCTCGGGGGGGCCTGAAGCTTTCTTT
>TRBV6-6|TRBJ2-1|TRBD2|-
CASSWGGGLGGNEQFF
TGTGCCAGCAGTTGGGGTGGGGGACTAGGCGGCAATGAGCAGTTCTTC
>TRBV29-1|TRBJ2-1|TRBD2|-
CSVELTGGDEQFF
TGCAGCGTTGAACTAACGGGAGGAGATGAGCAGTTCTTC
>TRBV7-9|TRBJ1-4|-|-
CASSRRNRATNEKLFF
TGTGCCAGCAGCCGAAGAAACAGGGCAACTAATGAAAAACTGTTTTTT
>TRBV7-3|TRBJ2-1|TRBD2|-
CASSTQRGGYNEQFF
TGTGCCAGCAGCACCCAGCGGGGGGGCTACAATGAGCAGTTCTTC
>TRBV5-6|TRBJ2-6|-|-
CASSSGPGANVLTF
TGTGCCAGCAGCTCAGGGCCTGGGGCCAACGTCCTGACTTTC
>TRBV14|TRBJ2-2|-|-
CASSQSPLRSLFF
TGTGCCAGCAGCCAATCCCCGCTGCGATCGCTGTTTTTT
>TRBV28|TRBJ1-4|TRBD1|-
CASSFHSRGYGEKLFF
TGTGCCAGCAGTTTCCATTCCAGGGGGTATGGAGAAAAACTGTTTTTT
>TRBV9|TRBJ1-2|-|-
CASSVGGGGPYYGYTF
TGTGCCAGCAGCGTAGGCGGTGGGGGGCCTTACTATGGCTACACCTTC
>TRBV7-3|TRBJ2-5|TRBD2|-
CASSLMRPSGGTETQYF
TGTGCCAGCAGCTTAATGAGGCCTAGCGGGGGGACGGAGACCCAGTACTTC
>TRBV3-1|TRBJ2-3|-|-
CASSHLPEAGSTQYF
TGTGCCAGCAGCCATCTCCCTGAGGCAGGGTCTACGCAGTATTTT
>TRBV9|TRBJ2-3|-|-
CASTRASASTDTQYF
TGTGCCAGCACTCGGGCTAGCGCCAGCACAGATACGCAGTATTTT
>TRBV12-3/TRBV12-4|TRBJ1-1|-|-
CASRSGGRAEAFF
TGTGCCAGCCGCTCGGGGGGGCGAGCTGAAGCTTTCTTT
>TRBV9|TRBJ2-3|-|-
CASSVDPGAADTQYF
TGTGCCAGCAGCGTAGACCCGGGAGCGGCAGATACGCAGTATTTT
>TRBV12-3/TRBV12-4|TRBJ1-5|-|-
CASREQLNQPQHF
TGTGCCAGCAGGGAGCAGCTCAATCAGCCCCAGCATTTT
>TRBV4-1|TRBJ2-3|-|-
CASSQDQGRGSTDTQYF
TGCGCCAGCAGCCAAGATCAGGGCAGGGGTAGCACAGATACGCAGTATTTT
>TRBV7-3|TRBJ1-6|-|-
CASSFQGSNSPLHF
TGTGCCAGCAGCTTTCAGGGATCTAATTCACCCCTCCACTTT
>TRBV5-1|TRBJ2-1|TRBD2|-
CASSLDGSGISYNEQFF
TGCGCCAGCAGCTTGGATGGTAGCGGGATCTCCTACAATGAGCAGTTCTTC
>TRBV24-1|TRBJ2-3|-|-
CATSDPPGYTQYF
TGTGCCACCAGTGATCCTCCGGGATATACGCAGTATTTT
>TRBV7-9|TRBJ2-5|TRBD2|-
CASSPSGRTSVIKTQYF
TGTGCCAGCAGCCCTAGCGGTAGGACTAGCGTTATTAAGACCCAGTACTTC
>TRBV5-6|TRBJ2-2|-|-
CASSSEPGFGELFF
TGTGCCAGCAGCTCCGAACCAGGTTTCGGGGAGCTGTTTTTT
>TRBV9|TRBJ2-4|TRBD2|once
CASSPRTSGDIAKNIQYF
TGTGCCAGCAGCCCACGGACTAGCGGGGATATAGCCAAAAACATTCAGTACTTC
>TRBV4-1|TRBJ1-6|TRBD1|-
CASSLGTESPLHF
TGCGCCAGCAGCCTAGGGACAGAGTCACCCCTCCACTTT
>TRBV4-1|TRBJ1-5|-|-
CASSQERSNQPQHF
TGCGCCAGCAGCCAAGAGAGAAGCAATCAGCCCCAGCATTTT
>TRBV2|TRBJ1-1|TRBD1|-
CASGTGGLATEAFF
TGTGCCAGCGGGACAGGGGGCTTAGCCACTGAAGCTTTCTTT